The TCR beta chain described here comes from a study of CD8 T cells in Susac syndrome (dated 2019 in TCRdb). Background on the whole study: Repertoire sequencing was used to test whether CD8+ T cell activation and differentiation in Susac syndrome was antigen driven. The study compared CD8+ T cell repertoire clonality among eleven to twelve healthy donors, about 14 Susac syndrome patients and roughly 16 multiple sclerosis patients. The research as a whole found: The number of individuals in the TCR sequencing and HLA analysis was acknowledged as relatively small.

RNA was extracted with the RNeasy kit and 0.5 to 1 ug was reverse transcribed using random hexamers. The immunoSEQ multiplex PCR assay, which covers 54 Vbeta and 13 Jbeta segments, was used to amplify TCR beta CDR3 regions. PCR amplification bias was corrected by using a synthetic template baseline for primer optimization and computational correction. Regarding the original processing steps: Reads were annotated to V, D and J genes per IMGT and analyzed with immunoSEQ Analyzer, keeping only productive sequences. Clonality was calculated as one minus the Shannon entropy normalized by log2 of the number of productive unique sequences. Public and private clones were assessed among the 100 most prevalent clones of each patient and control. Susac-specific clones were defined as absent from healthy and MS cohorts, 800 to 1,200 published viral clones and other ImmuneACCESS disease sequences. The public reads were reprocessed in TCRdb via fastp at Q25 and MiXCR, keeping in-frame beta chains. Identical CDR3 protein sequences are pooled into one entry, listed with their most common genes and DNA. For this entry, the V and J calls and clone size follow TCRdb and not the study's own pipeline. The table for this sample lists around 270,000 distinct CDR3 sequences; about 88% of them were counted only once. The ten biggest clones cover roughly 0.2% of the sample.

From the germline V gene, CDR1 is KGHSH and CDR2 is LQKENI. Spanning cysteine to phenylalanine, the CDR3 consists of 15 amino acids. Only the CDR3 part of the read is kept: 45 bases, read in frame from the first base. V sheds 4 bases and J sheds 2 bases, leaving 12 bases between their ends. Peripheral blood CD8+ and CD4+ T cells from healthy donors, Susac syndrome patients and multiple sclerosis patients were profiled by high-throughput TCR beta sequencing. Multiple sclerosis controls were treatment-naive patients with stable or active relapsing-remitting disease fulfilling revised McDonald criteria. Bulk CD8+ and CD4+ T cells were purified magnetically by negative isolation, whereas CD8+ TEMRA cells were enriched by FACS. Blood was drawn into EDTA tubes, processed within 24 hours, and PBMCs were isolated by density gradient centrifugation. PBMCs destined for TCR sequencing were cryopreserved in liquid nitrogen and later thawed in a 37 °C water bath. Purity of sorted or isolated CD4+, CD8+ and CD8+ TEMRA cells was at least 90%.

As to this clonotype: Its antigen is currently not known. Qualities for individual bases were not recorded, and no much larger clone is one base off.

The sample consisted of CD8+ T cells from PBMCs. Recombination linked TRBV18 to TRBJ1-5, with TRBD1 tentatively as D gene (6 bases match). The TCR was taken from a human donor with multiple sclerosis. The DNA reads as follows: TGTGCCAGCTCACTAGGGGGGGGTGGCAATCAGCCCCAGCATTTT. Translated, it gives CASSLGGGGNQPQHF.